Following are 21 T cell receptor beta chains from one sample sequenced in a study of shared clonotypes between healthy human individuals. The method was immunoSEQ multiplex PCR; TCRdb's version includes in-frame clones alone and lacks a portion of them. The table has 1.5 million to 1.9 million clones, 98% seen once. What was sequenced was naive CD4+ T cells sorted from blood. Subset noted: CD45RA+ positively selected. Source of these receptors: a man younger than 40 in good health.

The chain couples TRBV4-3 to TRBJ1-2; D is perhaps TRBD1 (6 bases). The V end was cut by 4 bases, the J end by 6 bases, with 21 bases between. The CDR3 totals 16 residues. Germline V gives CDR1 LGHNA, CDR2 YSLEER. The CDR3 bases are TGCGCCAGCAGCCGAGAGGGGACTGGGACATTAGATGGCTACACCTTC. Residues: CASSREGTGTLDGYTF.

The CDR3 coding sequence is TGTGCCAGCAGGCGGGACAGGGGTCCCGGGGAGCTGTTTTTT. As protein: CASRRDRGPGELFF. The chain couples TRBV7-9 to TRBJ2-2; 10 bases are a match to TRBD1. This CDR3 is 14 amino acids long. Germline values: CDR1 SEHNR, CDR2 FQNEAQ (reference sequence). The junction had 4 bases not matched to a gene; V was cut back by 6 bases and J by 6 bases.

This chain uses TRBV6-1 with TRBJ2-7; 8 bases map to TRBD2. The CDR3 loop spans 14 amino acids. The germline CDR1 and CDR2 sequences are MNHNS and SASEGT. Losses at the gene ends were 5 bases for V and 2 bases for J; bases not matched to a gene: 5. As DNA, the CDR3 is TGTGCCAGCAGTCGTCCGGGACTAGCCTACGAGCAGTACTTC. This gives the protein CASSRPGLAYEQYF.

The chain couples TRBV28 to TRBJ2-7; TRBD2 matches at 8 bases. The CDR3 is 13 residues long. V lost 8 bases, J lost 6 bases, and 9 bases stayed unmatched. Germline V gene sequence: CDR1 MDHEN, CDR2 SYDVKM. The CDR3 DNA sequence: TGTGCCAGCGCCCGGACTAGCTTTCGCGAGCAGTACTTC. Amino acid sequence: CASARTSFREQYF.

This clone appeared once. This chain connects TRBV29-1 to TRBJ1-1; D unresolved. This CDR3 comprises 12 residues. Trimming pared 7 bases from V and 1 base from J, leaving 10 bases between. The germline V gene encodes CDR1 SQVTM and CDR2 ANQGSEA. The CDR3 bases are TGCAGCGCCTCCGGAAAGAACACTGAAGCTTTCTTT. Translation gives CSASGKNTEAFF.

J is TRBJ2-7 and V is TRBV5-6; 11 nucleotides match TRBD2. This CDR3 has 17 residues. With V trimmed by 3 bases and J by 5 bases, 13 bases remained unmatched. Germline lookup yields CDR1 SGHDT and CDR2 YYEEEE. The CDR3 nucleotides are TGTGCCAGCAGCTCCCGGCAGCTAGCGGGAGGAAGGAACGAGCAGTACTTC. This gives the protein CASSSRQLAGGRNEQYF. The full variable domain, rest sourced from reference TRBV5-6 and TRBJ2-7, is DAGVTQSPTHLIKTRGQQVTLRCSPKSGHDTVSWYQQALGQGPQFIFQYYEEEERQRGNFPDRFSGHQFPNYSSELNVNALLLGDSALYLCASSSRQLAGGRNEQYFGPGTRLTVT.

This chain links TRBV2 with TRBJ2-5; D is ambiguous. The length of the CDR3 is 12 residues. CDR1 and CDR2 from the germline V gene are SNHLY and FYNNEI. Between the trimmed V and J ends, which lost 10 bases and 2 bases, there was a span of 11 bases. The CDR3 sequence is CATKADQETQYF. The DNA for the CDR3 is TGTGCCACCAAGGCGGATCAAGAGACCCAGTACTTC. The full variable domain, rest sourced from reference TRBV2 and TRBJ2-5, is EPEVTQTPSHQVTQMGQEVILRCVPISNHLYFYWYRQILGQKVEFLVSFYNNEISEKSEIFDDQFSVERPDGSNFTLKIRSTKLEDSAMYFCATKADQETQYFGPGTRLLVL.

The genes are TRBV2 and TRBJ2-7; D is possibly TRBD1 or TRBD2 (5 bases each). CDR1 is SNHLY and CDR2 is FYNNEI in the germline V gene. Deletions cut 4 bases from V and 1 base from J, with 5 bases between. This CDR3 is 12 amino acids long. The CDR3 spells CASSGGSYEQYF. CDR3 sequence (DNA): TGTGCCAGCAGTGGGGGGTCCTACGAGCAGTACTTC.

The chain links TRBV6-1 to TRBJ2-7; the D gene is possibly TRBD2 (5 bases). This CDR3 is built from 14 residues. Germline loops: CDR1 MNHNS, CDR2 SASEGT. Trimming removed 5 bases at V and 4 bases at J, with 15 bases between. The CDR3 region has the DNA TGTGCCAGCAGTCGCACTAGTTCTTCGTACGAGCAGTACTTC. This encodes CASSRTSSSYEQYF.

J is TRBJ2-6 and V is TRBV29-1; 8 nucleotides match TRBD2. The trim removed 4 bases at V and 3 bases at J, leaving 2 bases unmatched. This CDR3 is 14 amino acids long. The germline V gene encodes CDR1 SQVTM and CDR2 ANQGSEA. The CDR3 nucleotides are TGCAGCGTTGGGACTAGCTTTGGGGCCAACGTCCTGACTTTC. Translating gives CSVGTSFGANVLTF.

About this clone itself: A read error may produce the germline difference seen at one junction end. CDR3 residues: CASREVSSGNTIYF. CDR3 nucleotides: TGTGCCAGCAGAGAAGTGAGCTCTGGAAACACCATATATTTT. V is TRBV6-1 and J is TRBJ1-3; no clear D gene. This CDR3 has 14 amino acids. CDR1 MNHNS and CDR2 SASEGT come from the germline V gene.

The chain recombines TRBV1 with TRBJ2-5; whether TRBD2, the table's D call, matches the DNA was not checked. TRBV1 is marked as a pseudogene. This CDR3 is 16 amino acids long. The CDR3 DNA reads TGCACCAGCAGCCAAGATACTAGCGGTGAATTGGAGACCCAGTACTTC. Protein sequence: CTSSQDTSGELETQYF.

The CDR3 reads CASSRGQGEVGELFF. CDR3 in DNA: TGTGCCAGCAGCCGTGGACAGGGAGAGGTCGGGGAGCTGTTTTTT. The chain couples TRBV7-9 to TRBJ2-2; 8 bases align to TRBD1. V lost 5 bases to trimming and J lost 7 bases; unmatched junction nucleotides: 9. In germline, CDR1 is SEHNR, CDR2 FQNEAQ (reference sequence). The CDR3 has 15 residues.

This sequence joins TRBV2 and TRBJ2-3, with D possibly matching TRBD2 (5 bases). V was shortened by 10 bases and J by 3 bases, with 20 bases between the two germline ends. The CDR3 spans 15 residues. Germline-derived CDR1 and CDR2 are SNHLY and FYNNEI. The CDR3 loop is CATQHEAGATDTQYF. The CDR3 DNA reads TGTGCCACACAACATGAGGCGGGCGCTACAGATACGCAGTATTTT.

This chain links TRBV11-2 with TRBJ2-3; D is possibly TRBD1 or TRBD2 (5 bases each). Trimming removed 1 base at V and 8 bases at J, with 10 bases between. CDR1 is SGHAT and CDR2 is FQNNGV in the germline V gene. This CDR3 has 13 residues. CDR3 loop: CASSLVGVGTQYF. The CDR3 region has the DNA TGTGCCAGCAGCTTAGTGGGGGTGGGTACGCAGTATTTT. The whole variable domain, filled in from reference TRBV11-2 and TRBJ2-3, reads EAGVAQSPRYKIIEKRQSVAFWCNPISGHATLYWYQQILGQGPKLLIQFQNNGVVDDSQLPKDRFSAERLKGVDSTLKIQPAKLEDSAVYLCASSLVGVGTQYFGPGTRLTVL.

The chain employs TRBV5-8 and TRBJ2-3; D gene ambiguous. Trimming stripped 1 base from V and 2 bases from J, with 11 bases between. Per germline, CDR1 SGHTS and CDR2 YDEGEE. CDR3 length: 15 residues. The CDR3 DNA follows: TGTGCCAGCAGCTTGTCCTCAGTTTCCACAGATACGCAGTATTTT. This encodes CASSLSSVSTDTQYF.

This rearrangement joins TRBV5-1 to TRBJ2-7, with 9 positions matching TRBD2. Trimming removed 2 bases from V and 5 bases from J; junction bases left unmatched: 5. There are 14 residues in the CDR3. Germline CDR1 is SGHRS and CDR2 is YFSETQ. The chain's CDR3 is CASSLLAGENEQYF. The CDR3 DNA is TGCGCCAGCAGCTTATTAGCGGGAGAAAACGAGCAGTACTTC.

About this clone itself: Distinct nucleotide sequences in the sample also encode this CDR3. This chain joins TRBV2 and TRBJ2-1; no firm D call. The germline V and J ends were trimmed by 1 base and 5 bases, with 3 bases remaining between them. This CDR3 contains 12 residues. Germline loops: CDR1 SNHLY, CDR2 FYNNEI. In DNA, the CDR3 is TGTGCCAGCAGTGAAGGCCACAATGAGCAGTTCTTC. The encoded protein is CASSEGHNEQFF.

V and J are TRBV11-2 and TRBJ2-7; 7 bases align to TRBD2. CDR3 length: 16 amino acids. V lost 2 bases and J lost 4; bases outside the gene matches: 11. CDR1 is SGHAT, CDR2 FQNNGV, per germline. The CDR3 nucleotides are TGTGCCAGCAGCTTAACCGGGAGGACCCGAGGGTACGAGCAGTACTTC. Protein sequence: CASSLTGRTRGYEQYF.

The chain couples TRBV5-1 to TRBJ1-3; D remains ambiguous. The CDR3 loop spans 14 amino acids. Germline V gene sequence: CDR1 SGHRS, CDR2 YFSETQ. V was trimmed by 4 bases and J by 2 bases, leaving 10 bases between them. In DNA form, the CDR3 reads TGCGCCAGCAGCGATCGATCGACTGGAAACACCATATATTTT. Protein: CASSDRSTGNTIYF.

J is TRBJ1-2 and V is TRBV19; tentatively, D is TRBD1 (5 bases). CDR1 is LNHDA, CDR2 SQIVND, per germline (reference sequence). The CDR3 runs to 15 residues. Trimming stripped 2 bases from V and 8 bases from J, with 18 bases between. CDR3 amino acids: CASSIRLHRREGYTF. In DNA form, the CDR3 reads TGTGCCAGTAGTATACGCCTCCACAGGAGAGAGGGCTACACCTTC.